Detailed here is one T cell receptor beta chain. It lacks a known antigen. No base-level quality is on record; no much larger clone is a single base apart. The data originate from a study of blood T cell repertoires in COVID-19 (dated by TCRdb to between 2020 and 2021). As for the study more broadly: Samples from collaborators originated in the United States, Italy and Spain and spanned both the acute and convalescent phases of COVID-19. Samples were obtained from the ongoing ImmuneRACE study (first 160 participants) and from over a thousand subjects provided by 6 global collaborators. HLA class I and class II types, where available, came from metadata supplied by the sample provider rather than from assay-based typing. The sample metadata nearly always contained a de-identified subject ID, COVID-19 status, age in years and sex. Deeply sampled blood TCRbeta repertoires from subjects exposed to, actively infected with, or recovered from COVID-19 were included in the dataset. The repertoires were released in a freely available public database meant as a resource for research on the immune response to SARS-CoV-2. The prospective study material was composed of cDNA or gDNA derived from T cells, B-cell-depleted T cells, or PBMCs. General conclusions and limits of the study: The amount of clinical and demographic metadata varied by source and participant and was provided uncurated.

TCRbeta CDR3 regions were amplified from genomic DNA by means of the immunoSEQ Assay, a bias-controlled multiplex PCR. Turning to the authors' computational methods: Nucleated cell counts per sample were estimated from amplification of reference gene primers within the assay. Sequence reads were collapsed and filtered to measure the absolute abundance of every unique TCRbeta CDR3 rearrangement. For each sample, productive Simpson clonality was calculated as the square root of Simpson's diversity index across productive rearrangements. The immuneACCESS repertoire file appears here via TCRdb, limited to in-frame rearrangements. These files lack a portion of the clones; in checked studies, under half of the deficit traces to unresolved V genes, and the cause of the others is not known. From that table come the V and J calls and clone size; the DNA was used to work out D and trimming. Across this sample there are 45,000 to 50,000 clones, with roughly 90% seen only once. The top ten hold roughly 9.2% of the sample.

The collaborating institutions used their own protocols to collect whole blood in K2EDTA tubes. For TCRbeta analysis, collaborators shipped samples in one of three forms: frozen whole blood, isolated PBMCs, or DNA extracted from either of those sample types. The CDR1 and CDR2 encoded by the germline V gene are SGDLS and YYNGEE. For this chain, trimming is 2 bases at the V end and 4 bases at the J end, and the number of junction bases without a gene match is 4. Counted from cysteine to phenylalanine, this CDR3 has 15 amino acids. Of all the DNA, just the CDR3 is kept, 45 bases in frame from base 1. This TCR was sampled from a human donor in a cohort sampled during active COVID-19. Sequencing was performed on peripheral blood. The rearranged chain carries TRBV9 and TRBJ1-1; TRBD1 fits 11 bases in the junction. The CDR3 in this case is CASSVGQGAGTEAFF. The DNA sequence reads TGTGCCAGCAGCGTTGGACAGGGGGCAGGCACTGAAGCTTTCTTT.